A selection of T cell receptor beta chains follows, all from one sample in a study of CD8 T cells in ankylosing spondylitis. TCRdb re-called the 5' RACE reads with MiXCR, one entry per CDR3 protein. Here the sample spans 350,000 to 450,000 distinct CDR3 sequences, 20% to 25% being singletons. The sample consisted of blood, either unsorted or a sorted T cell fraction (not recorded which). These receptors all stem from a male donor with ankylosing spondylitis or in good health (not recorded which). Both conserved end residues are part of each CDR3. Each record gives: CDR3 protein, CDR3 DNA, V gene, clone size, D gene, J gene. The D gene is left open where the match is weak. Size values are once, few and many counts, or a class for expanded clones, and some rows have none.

cdr3_aa: CASSEGTGASNTEAFF
cdr3_nt: TGTGCCAGCAGTGAAGGGACAGGGGCCTCGAACACTGAAGCTTTCTTT
v_call: TRBV2
clone_size: -
d_call: TRBD1
j_call: TRBJ1-1

cdr3_aa: CATNGGSGEQFF
cdr3_nt: TGTGCCACCAACGGGGGCTCGGGTGAGCAGTTCTTC
v_call: TRBV24-1
clone_size: once
d_call: -
j_call: TRBJ2-1

cdr3_aa: CARRTGNEAFF
cdr3_nt: TGTGCCAGACGGACAGGGAATGAAGCTTTCTTT
v_call: TRBV2
clone_size: -
d_call: TRBD1
j_call: TRBJ1-1

cdr3_aa: CASSVGGGGGANVLTF
cdr3_nt: TGTGCCAGCAGCGTAGGGGGGGGCGGTGGGGCCAACGTCCTGACTTTC
v_call: TRBV9
clone_size: few
d_call: -
j_call: TRBJ2-6

cdr3_aa: CASSPVTGLYNEQFF
cdr3_nt: TGTGCCAGCTCACCGGTCACAGGGCTGTACAATGAGCAGTTCTTC
v_call: TRBV18
clone_size: -
d_call: -
j_call: TRBJ2-1

cdr3_aa: CASSLSGGDTGELFF
cdr3_nt: TGTGCCAGCAGCTTAAGCGGCGGGGACACCGGGGAGCTGTTTTTT
v_call: TRBV7-6
clone_size: few
d_call: -
j_call: TRBJ2-2

cdr3_aa: CASTLGFTEAFF
cdr3_nt: TGTGCCAGCACCTTGGGGTTCACTGAAGCTTTCTTT
v_call: TRBV28
clone_size: -
d_call: -
j_call: TRBJ1-1

cdr3_aa: CAISDGGASPGGTGELFF
cdr3_nt: TGTGCCATCAGCGACGGTGGGGCTTCCCCCGGGGGCACCGGGGAGCTGTTTTTT
v_call: TRBV10-3
clone_size: -
d_call: -
j_call: TRBJ2-2

cdr3_aa: CASSQPGPPDTGELFF
cdr3_nt: TGTGCCAGCAGCCAGCCGGGTCCTCCTGACACCGGGGAGCTGTTTTTT
v_call: TRBV7-9
clone_size: -
d_call: -
j_call: TRBJ2-2

cdr3_aa: CASSLDPTGELFF
cdr3_nt: TGTGCCAGCAGCTTAGACCCCACCGGGGAGCTGTTTTTT
v_call: TRBV7-6
clone_size: -
d_call: -
j_call: TRBJ2-2

cdr3_aa: CASSSGTGGGYEQFF
cdr3_nt: TGTGCCAGCAGCTCCGGGACAGGGGGGGGCTATGAGCAGTTCTTC
v_call: TRBV12-3/TRBV12-4
clone_size: few
d_call: TRBD1
j_call: TRBJ2-1

cdr3_aa: CANRLAGGLGEQFF
cdr3_nt: TGTGCCAACAGACTAGCGGGGGGACTGGGTGAGCAGTTCTTC
v_call: TRBV21-1
clone_size: -
d_call: -
j_call: TRBJ2-1

cdr3_aa: CASSPPAGLYNEQFF
cdr3_nt: TGTGCCAGCAGCCCCCCAGCGGGACTGTACAATGAGCAGTTCTTC
v_call: TRBV9
clone_size: -
d_call: TRBD2
j_call: TRBJ2-1

cdr3_aa: CSAHAPGARDEQFF
cdr3_nt: TGCAGCGCCCACGCGCCGGGGGCAAGGGATGAGCAGTTCTTC
v_call: TRBV29-1
clone_size: many
d_call: -
j_call: TRBJ2-1

cdr3_aa: CAIEAPDPGNSYEQYF
cdr3_nt: TGTGCCATCGAAGCTCCGGATCCCGGGAACTCCTACGAGCAGTACTTC
v_call: TRBV28
clone_size: -
d_call: -
j_call: TRBJ2-7

cdr3_aa: CASSLGEIGYEQYF
cdr3_nt: TGTGCCAGCAGTTTAGGGGAAATTGGCTACGAGCAGTACTTC
v_call: TRBV12-3/TRBV12-4
clone_size: -
d_call: -
j_call: TRBJ2-7

cdr3_aa: CSVAIWENYGYTF
cdr3_nt: TGCAGCGTTGCAATTTGGGAAAACTATGGCTACACCTTC
v_call: TRBV29-1
clone_size: many
d_call: -
j_call: TRBJ1-2

cdr3_aa: CASSLGQGAREQYF
cdr3_nt: TGTGCCAGCAGCCTGGGACAGGGGGCTCGGGAGCAGTACTTC
v_call: TRBV6-1
clone_size: few
d_call: TRBD1
j_call: TRBJ2-7

cdr3_aa: CASSYTAGLQETQYF
cdr3_nt: TGTGCCAGCAGCTATACGGCAGGGTTGCAAGAGACCCAGTACTTC
v_call: TRBV7-2
clone_size: few
d_call: -
j_call: TRBJ2-5

cdr3_aa: CASKGRDPYEQYF
cdr3_nt: TGTGCCAGCAAAGGCCGGGACCCCTACGAGCAGTACTTC
v_call: TRBV12-3/TRBV12-4
clone_size: few
d_call: -
j_call: TRBJ2-7

cdr3_aa: CSAPMAGAASQETQYF
cdr3_nt: TGCAGTGCTCCCATGGCGGGGGCGGCTAGCCAAGAGACCCAGTACTTC
v_call: TRBV20-1
clone_size: -
d_call: -
j_call: TRBJ2-5

cdr3_aa: CSVPTGLTDTQYF
cdr3_nt: TGCAGCGTCCCCACAGGCCTCACAGATACGCAGTATTTT
v_call: TRBV29-1
clone_size: few
d_call: -
j_call: TRBJ2-3

cdr3_aa: CASSLGDSELQETQYF
cdr3_nt: TGTGCCAGCAGCTTAGGGGACAGCGAGCTACAAGAGACCCAGTACTTC
v_call: TRBV7-9
clone_size: -
d_call: TRBD1
j_call: TRBJ2-5

cdr3_aa: CASRGFRDRNTGELFF
cdr3_nt: TGTGCCAGCAGGGGTTTCCGGGACAGAAACACCGGGGAGCTGTTTTTT
v_call: TRBV11-2
clone_size: few
d_call: TRBD1
j_call: TRBJ2-2

cdr3_aa: CASSQTSGGAPDTQYF
cdr3_nt: TGTGCCAGCAGCCAGACTAGCGGGGGGGCCCCAGATACGCAGTATTTT
v_call: TRBV7-9
clone_size: -
d_call: TRBD2
j_call: TRBJ2-3

cdr3_aa: CASSFQGTPGDEQFF
cdr3_nt: TGTGCCAGCAGTTTTCAAGGGACCCCTGGGGATGAGCAGTTCTTC
v_call: TRBV12-3/TRBV12-4
clone_size: -
d_call: -
j_call: TRBJ2-1

cdr3_aa: CASSLARWDFGNEQFF
cdr3_nt: TGCGCCAGCAGCTTGGCGCGTTGGGACTTCGGCAATGAGCAGTTCTTC
v_call: TRBV5-1
clone_size: few
d_call: -
j_call: TRBJ2-1

cdr3_aa: CASSLSGWASETQYF
cdr3_nt: TGTGCCAGCAGTTTATCGGGGTGGGCATCCGAGACCCAGTACTTC
v_call: TRBV27
clone_size: -
d_call: -
j_call: TRBJ2-5

cdr3_aa: CASSQDRRSPGIQYF
cdr3_nt: TGTGCCAGCAGCCAAGATAGAAGGTCACCGGGCATTCAGTACTTC
v_call: TRBV4-2
clone_size: -
d_call: -
j_call: TRBJ2-4

cdr3_aa: CSVPRANEQFF
cdr3_nt: TGCAGCGTTCCCCGGGCGAATGAGCAGTTCTTC
v_call: TRBV29-1
clone_size: few
d_call: -
j_call: TRBJ2-1

cdr3_aa: CASSSGDTGELFF
cdr3_nt: TGTGCCAGCAGTTCCGGGGACACCGGGGAGCTGTTTTTT
v_call: TRBV6-4
clone_size: few
d_call: -
j_call: TRBJ2-2

cdr3_aa: CASSAGGPNEQFF
cdr3_nt: TGTGCCAGCAGCGCGGGGGGGCCGAATGAGCAGTTCTTC
v_call: TRBV12-3/TRBV12-4
clone_size: few
d_call: TRBD2
j_call: TRBJ2-1

cdr3_aa: CASRPGLAGGPSGELFF
cdr3_nt: TGTGCCAGCAGACCGGGACTAGCGGGGGGGCCGTCCGGGGAGCTGTTTTTT
v_call: TRBV12-3/TRBV12-4
clone_size: -
d_call: TRBD2
j_call: TRBJ2-2

cdr3_aa: CASSSLGSSTDTQYF
cdr3_nt: TGTGCCAGCAGCTCCCTTGGCTCGAGCACAGATACGCAGTATTTT
v_call: TRBV11-1
clone_size: -
d_call: -
j_call: TRBJ2-3

cdr3_aa: CSVRTGGSYEQYF
cdr3_nt: TGCAGCGTTAGAACAGGGGGGTCCTACGAGCAGTACTTC
v_call: TRBV29-1
clone_size: few
d_call: TRBD1
j_call: TRBJ2-7

cdr3_aa: CASSLVGETYEQYF
cdr3_nt: TGTGCCAGCAGCTTGGTAGGGGAAACCTACGAGCAGTACTTC
v_call: TRBV5-6
clone_size: few
d_call: -
j_call: TRBJ2-7

cdr3_aa: CSVDILGDSISYNEQFF
cdr3_nt: TGCAGCGTTGATATTCTGGGGGACAGTATCTCCTACAATGAGCAGTTCTTC
v_call: TRBV29-1
clone_size: few
d_call: TRBD1
j_call: TRBJ2-1

cdr3_aa: CASSQEEQYNEQFF
cdr3_nt: TGCGCCAGCAGCCAAGAAGAACAGTACAATGAGCAGTTCTTC
v_call: TRBV4-1
clone_size: -
d_call: -
j_call: TRBJ2-1

cdr3_aa: CASGLGGSDKNIQYF
cdr3_nt: TGTGCTAGTGGTTTGGGGGGATCCGACAAAAACATTCAGTACTTC
v_call: TRBV12-5
clone_size: few
d_call: -
j_call: TRBJ2-4

cdr3_aa: CSARSLGSSYEQYF
cdr3_nt: TGCAGTGCTAGATCTCTGGGGAGCTCCTACGAGCAGTACTTC
v_call: TRBV20-1
clone_size: -
d_call: -
j_call: TRBJ2-7

cdr3_aa: CASSRTGKQETQYF
cdr3_nt: TGTGCCAGCAGCCGGACCGGGAAGCAAGAGACCCAGTACTTC
v_call: TRBV3-1
clone_size: once
d_call: -
j_call: TRBJ2-5